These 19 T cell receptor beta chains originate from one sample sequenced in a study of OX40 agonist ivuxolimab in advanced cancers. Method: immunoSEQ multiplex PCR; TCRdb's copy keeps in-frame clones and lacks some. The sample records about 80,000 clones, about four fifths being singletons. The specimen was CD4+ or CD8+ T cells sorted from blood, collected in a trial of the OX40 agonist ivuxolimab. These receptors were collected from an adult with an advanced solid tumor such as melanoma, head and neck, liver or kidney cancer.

The CDR3 bases are TGCGCCAGCAGTTTTGGACCCTTTGAAAAACTGTTTTTT. Residues: CASSFGPFEKLFF. This sequence joins TRBV5-1 and TRBJ1-4; D gene unclear. Deletions cut 5 bases from V and 7 bases from J, with 12 bases between. This CDR3 spans 13 amino acids. CDR1 and CDR2 from the germline V gene are SGHRS and YFSETQ.

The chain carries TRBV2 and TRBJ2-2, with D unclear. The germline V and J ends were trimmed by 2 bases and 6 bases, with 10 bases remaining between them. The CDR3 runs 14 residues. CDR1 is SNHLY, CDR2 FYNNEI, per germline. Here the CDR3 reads CASSERPPPGELFF. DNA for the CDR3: TGTGCCAGCAGTGAAAGGCCCCCACCCGGGGAGCTGTTTTTT.

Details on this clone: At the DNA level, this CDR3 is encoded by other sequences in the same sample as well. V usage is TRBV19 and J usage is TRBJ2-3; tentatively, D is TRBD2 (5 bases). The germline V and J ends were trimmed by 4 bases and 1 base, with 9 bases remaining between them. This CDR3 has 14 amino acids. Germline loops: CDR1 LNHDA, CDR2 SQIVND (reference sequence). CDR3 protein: CASSRELGTDTQYF. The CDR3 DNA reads TGTGCCAGTAGTAGGGAGCTTGGCACAGATACGCAGTATTTT.

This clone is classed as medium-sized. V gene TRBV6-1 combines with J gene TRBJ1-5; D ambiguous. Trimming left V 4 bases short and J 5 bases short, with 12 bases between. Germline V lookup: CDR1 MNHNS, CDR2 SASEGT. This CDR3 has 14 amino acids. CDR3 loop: CASSVETWDQPQHF. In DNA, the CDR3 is TGTGCCAGCAGTGTGGAGACATGGGATCAGCCCCAGCATTTT.

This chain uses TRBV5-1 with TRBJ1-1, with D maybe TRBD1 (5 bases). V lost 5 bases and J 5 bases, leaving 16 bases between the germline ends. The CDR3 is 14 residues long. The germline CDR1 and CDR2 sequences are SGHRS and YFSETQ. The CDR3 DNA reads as TGCGCCAGCAGATCTCTCACAGGTCGGACTGAAGCTTTCTTT. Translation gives CASRSLTGRTEAFF.

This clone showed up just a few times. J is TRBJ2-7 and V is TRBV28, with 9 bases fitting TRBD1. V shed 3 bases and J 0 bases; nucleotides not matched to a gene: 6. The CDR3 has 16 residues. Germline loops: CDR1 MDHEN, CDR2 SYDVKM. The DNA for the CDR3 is TGTGCCAGCAGTTTTGTGGGGACAGGGAGCTCCTACGAGCAGTACTTC. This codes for CASSFVGTGSSYEQYF.

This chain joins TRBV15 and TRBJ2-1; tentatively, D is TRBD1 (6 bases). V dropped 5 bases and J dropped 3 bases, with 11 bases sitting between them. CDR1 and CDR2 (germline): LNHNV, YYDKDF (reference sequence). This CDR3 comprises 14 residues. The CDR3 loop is CATSGGQSYNEQFF. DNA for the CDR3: TGTGCCACCAGCGGAGGACAGAGCTACAATGAGCAGTTCTTC.

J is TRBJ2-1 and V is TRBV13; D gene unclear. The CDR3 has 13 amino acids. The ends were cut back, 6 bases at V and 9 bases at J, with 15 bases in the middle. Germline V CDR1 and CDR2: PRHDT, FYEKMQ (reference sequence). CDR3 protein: CASSFDRWGEQFF. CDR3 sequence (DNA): TGTGCCAGCAGTTTTGACCGATGGGGTGAGCAGTTCTTC.

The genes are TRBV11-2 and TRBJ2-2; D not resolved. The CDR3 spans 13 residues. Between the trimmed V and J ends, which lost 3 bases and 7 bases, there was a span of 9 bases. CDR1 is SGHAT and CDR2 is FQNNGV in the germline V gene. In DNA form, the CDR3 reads TGTGCCAGCAGCTTTAATTGGGACGGGGAGCTGTTTTTT. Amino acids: CASSFNWDGELFF.

The CDR3 DNA reads TGTGCCAGCGTATTCTCCGGGGGCACTGAAGCTTTCTTT. This translates into CASVFSGGTEAFF. The chain uses TRBV2 and TRBJ1-1, with D possibly being TRBD1 (5 bases). With 8 bases removed from V and 4 bases from J, the gap between germline ends came to 14 bases. The length of the CDR3 is 13 residues. Per germline, CDR1 SNHLY and CDR2 FYNNEI.

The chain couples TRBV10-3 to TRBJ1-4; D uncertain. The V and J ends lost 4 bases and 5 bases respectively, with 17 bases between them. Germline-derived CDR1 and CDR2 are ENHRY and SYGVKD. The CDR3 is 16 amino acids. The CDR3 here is CAISGAPGGANEKLFF. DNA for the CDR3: TGTGCCATCAGTGGGGCCCCCGGAGGAGCAAATGAAAAACTGTTTTTT.

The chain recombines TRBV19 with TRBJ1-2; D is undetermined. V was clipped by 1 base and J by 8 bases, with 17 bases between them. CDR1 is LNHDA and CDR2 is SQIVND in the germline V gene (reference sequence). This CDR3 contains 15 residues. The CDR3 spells CASSIVPQLRGGYTF. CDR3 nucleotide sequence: TGTGCCAGTAGTATAGTTCCCCAGTTACGTGGCGGCTACACCTTC.

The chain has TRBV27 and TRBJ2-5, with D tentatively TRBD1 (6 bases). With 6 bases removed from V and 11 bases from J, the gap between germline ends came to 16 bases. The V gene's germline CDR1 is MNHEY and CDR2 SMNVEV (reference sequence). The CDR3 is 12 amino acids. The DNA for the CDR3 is TGTGCCAGCAGGAGGGACACTCTAGAGCAGTACTTC. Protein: CASRRDTLEQYF.

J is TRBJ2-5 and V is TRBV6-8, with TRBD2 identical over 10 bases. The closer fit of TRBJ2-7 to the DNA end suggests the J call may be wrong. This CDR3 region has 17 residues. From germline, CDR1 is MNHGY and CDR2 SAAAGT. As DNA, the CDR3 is TGTGCCAGCAGTTCCCTAGCGGGAGTGGTACCAGAGTACGAGCAGTACTTC. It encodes CASSSLAGVVPEYEQYF.

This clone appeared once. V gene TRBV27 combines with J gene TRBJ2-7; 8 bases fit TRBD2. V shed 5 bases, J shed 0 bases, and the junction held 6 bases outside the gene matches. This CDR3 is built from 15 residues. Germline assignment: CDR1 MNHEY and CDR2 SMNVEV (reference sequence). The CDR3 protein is CASSRASGFSYEQYF. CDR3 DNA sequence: TGTGCCAGCAGTAGGGCTAGCGGGTTCTCCTACGAGCAGTACTTC.

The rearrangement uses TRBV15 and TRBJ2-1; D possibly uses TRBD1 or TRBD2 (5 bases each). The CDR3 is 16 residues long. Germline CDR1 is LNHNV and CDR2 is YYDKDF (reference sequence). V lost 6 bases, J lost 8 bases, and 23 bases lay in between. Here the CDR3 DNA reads TGTGCCACCAGTCTTAGTCCGGGACCCAAGGGTTATGAGCAGTTCTTC. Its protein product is CATSLSPGPKGYEQFF.

The CDR3 coding sequence is TGTGCCAGCAGTCTAAGGTACACTGAAGCTTTCTTT. The encoded protein is CASSLRYTEAFF. The genes are TRBV28 and TRBJ1-1; D not resolved. Germline CDR1 is MDHEN and CDR2 is SYDVKM. The CDR3 consists of 12 residues. V lost 5 bases and J 3 bases, leaving 7 bases between the germline ends.

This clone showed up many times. CDR3 amino acids: CSGDRGEGEAFF. The DNA of the CDR3 is TGCAGCGGGGACAGGGGGGAAGGTGAAGCTTTCTTT. The rearrangement joins TRBV29-1 to TRBJ1-1; 11 nucleotides agree with TRBD1. The trim removed 7 bases at V and 7 bases at J, leaving 5 bases unmatched. The CDR3 is 12 amino acids. Germline CDR1 SQVTM, CDR2 ANQGSEA.

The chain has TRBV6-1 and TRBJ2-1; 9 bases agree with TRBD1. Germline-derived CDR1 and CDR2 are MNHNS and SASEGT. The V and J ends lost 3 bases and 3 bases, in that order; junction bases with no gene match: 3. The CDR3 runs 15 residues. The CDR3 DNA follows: TGTGCCAGCAGTGACCCGGGACAGGGCTACAATGAGCAGTTCTTC. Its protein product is CASSDPGQGYNEQFF.